Below are 13 T cell receptor beta chains sequenced from a single sample in a study of shared T cell receptors in the human thymus. Data came from immunoSEQ multiplex PCR; TCRdb stores just in-frame clones and leaves some out. The table records approximately 760,000 clones, 80% to 90% of them present only once. The sample also formed part of further work on human thymus T cells.

The sequenced sample consisted of thymocytes. Every receptor here comes from a girl under two years old with a congenital heart defect.

The count of this clone is one. CDR3 DNA sequence: TGTGCCAGCACCCAAAGGGGCGGGGGGGCAGGGGATACGCAGTATTTT. This codes for CASTQRGGGAGDTQYF. The chain combines TRBV27 with TRBJ2-3, with 9 nucleotides matching TRBD2. Germline V lookup: CDR1 MNHEY, CDR2 SMNVEV (reference sequence). The CDR3 consists of 16 residues. Trimming cost V 7 bases and J 6 bases; bases outside gene matches: 14.

The genes are TRBV21-1 and TRBJ1-1; the tabulated D call, TRBD1, remains unverified against the DNA. TRBV21-1 corresponds to a pseudogene. This CDR3 spans 18 amino acids. The chain's CDR3 is CASSSGWTGGHLSTEAFF. The CDR3 bases are TGTGCCAGCAGCTCGGGCTGGACAGGGGGCCATTTGAGCACTGAAGCTTTCTTT.

In DNA form, the CDR3 reads TGTGCCAGCAGTTTATTGACAGGGAATCAGCCCCAGCATTTT. Translating it yields CASSLLTGNQPQHF. The V and J genes are TRBV27 and TRBJ1-5; TRBD1 matches 7 bases. Trimming at V came to 1 base and at J to 4 bases, leaving 1 base not matched to a gene. The germline V gene has CDR1 MNHEY and CDR2 SMNVEV (reference sequence). This CDR3 has 14 amino acids.

In its sample, this clone was seen once. The rearrangement links TRBV7-9 to TRBJ1-2; no definite D call. Trimming shortened V by 5 bases and J by 8 bases, and 9 bases separated the two germline ends. The CDR3 has 11 amino acids. Germline values: CDR1 SEHNR, CDR2 FQNEAQ (reference sequence). The CDR3 loop reads CASSPIFGYTF. The CDR3 DNA reads TGTGCCAGCAGCCCCATTTTCGGCTACACCTTC.

This clone turned up a few times. The chain is built from TRBV19 and TRBJ2-3; TRBD2 aligns across 16 bases. The junction had 8 bases not matched to a gene; V was cut back by 3 bases and J by 5 bases. The V gene's germline CDR1 is LNHDA and CDR2 SQIVND (reference sequence). CDR3 size: 18 residues. CDR3 sequence (DNA): TGTGCCAGTAGTATTGGAGGGACTAGCGGGGGGGCAGGAGATACGCAGTATTTT. Its protein product is CASSIGGTSGGAGDTQYF.

The gene calls are TRBV2 and TRBJ2-1; 11 nucleotides agree with TRBD1. The CDR3 sequence is 15 residues long. The V gene end was trimmed by 6 bases and the J gene end by 7 bases; junction bases not matched to a gene: 8. Per the germline V gene, CDR1 is SNHLY and CDR2 is FYNNEI. CDR3 DNA: TGTGCCAGCAGAACGGGACAGGGGGACCTTAATGAGCAGTTCTTC. This encodes CASRTGQGDLNEQFF.

This clone appeared a few times. The chain uses TRBV6-5 and TRBJ1-1; no clear D. The V gene's germline CDR1 is MNHEY and CDR2 SVGAGI. The V end lost 2 bases, the J end lost 1 base, and 11 bases lay between the germline ends. The CDR3 contains 15 residues. The CDR3 bases are TGTGCCAGCAGTTACGGGCGGGTAGGGAACACTGAAGCTTTCTTT. Translating gives CASSYGRVGNTEAFF.

This clone turned up a few times. The chain recombines TRBV5-1 with TRBJ1-3, with TRBD1 matching over 7 bases. Germline CDR1 reads SGHRS; CDR2 reads YFSETQ. The V and J ends lost 4 bases and 3 bases, in that order; junction bases with no gene match: 7. This CDR3 is built from 15 residues. CDR3 loop: CASSRPGTDGNTIYF. For the CDR3, the DNA is TGCGCCAGCAGCCGTCCCGGGACAGATGGAAACACCATATATTTT.

CDR3: CASSLARGPPLYGYTF. As DNA, the CDR3 is TGTGCCAGCAGCTTGGCCAGGGGGCCCCCTCTCTATGGCTACACCTTC. The chain employs TRBV5-4 and TRBJ1-2; 8 bases agree with TRBD1. CDR3 size: 16 residues. Germline CDR1 and CDR2: SGHNT and YYREEE (reference sequence). The trim removed 0 bases at V and 4 bases at J, leaving 8 bases unmatched.

DNA for the CDR3: TGTGCCAGCAGCTTGGGGGAGGACGGGGGCAATCAGCCCCAGCATTTT. It encodes CASSLGEDGGNQPQHF. The chain carries TRBV5-5 and TRBJ1-5; no clear D. Trimming took 0 bases from V and 2 from J, leaving 12 bases between them. The CDR3 covers 16 residues. In germline, CDR1 is SGHKS, CDR2 YYEKEE (reference sequence).

The V call is TRBV5-8, the J call TRBJ2-7; D might be TRBD2 (7 bases). The germline CDR1 and CDR2 sequences are SGHTS and YDEGEE. The CDR3 is 16 amino acids. V lost 4 bases to trimming and J lost 7 bases, with 24 bases between them. The CDR3 DNA sequence: TGTGCCAGCAGCAAACAGGGTGGGGGGATACTAGCGGAGCAGTACTTC. Its protein product is CASSKQGGGILAEQYF.

This chain uses TRBV7-9 with TRBJ1-1; D might be TRBD1 (6 bases). The V gene lost 5 bases and the J gene lost 0 bases, with 16 bases spanning the gap. CDR1 is SEHNR and CDR2 is FQNEAQ in the germline V gene (reference sequence). This CDR3 is built from 16 residues. The CDR3 spells CASSPPTGRVNTEAFF. The CDR3 DNA is TGTGCCAGCAGCCCGCCGACAGGTCGGGTGAACACTGAAGCTTTCTTT.

This clone was recorded a few times. The J gene is TRBJ1-2, the V gene TRBV6-1; the match to TRBD1 covers 8 bases. The CDR3 has 15 amino acids. The V gene end was trimmed by 8 bases and the J gene end by 0 bases; junction bases not matched to a gene: 8. Germline V CDR1 and CDR2: MNHNS, SASEGT. This CDR3 reads CASGQGHFANYGYTF. CDR3 in DNA: TGTGCCAGCGGACAGGGACACTTCGCTAACTATGGCTACACCTTC.